Presented here are 20 T cell receptor beta chains from one specimen sequenced in a study of T cell repertoires in cytomegalovirus infection. The antigens of these receptors remain unknown. Via MiXCR, TCRdb re-called the reads, giving one row per CDR3 protein. The sample contains about 330,000 distinct CDR3 sequences, just under 35% of which appear only once. Sequencing was performed on cultured PBMCs, taken from culture after CMV antigen stimulation. Receptors originate from a human donor in good health (CMV status not recorded). Some clones in this sample may be carry-over from other donors' samples.

This clonotype was counted once. This chain uses TRBV7-6 with TRBJ2-1; 7 positions agree with TRBD2. This CDR3 comprises 14 residues. V dropped 6 bases and J dropped 4; count of bases not matched to a gene: 6. The germline CDR1 and CDR2 sequences are SGHVS and FNYEAQ. The CDR3 here is CASSDSGPYNEQFF. As DNA, the CDR3 is TGTGCCAGCAGTGATAGCGGGCCTTACAATGAGCAGTTCTTC.

This clonotype came up a few times. The V gene is TRBV3-1, the J gene TRBJ2-5; tentative D call: TRBD1 (5 bases). The germline V gene encodes CDR1 LGHDT and CDR2 YNNKEL (reference sequence). The CDR3 extends over 15 amino acids. The V end was cut by 1 base, the J end by 1 base, with 10 bases between. CDR3 coding DNA: TGTGCCAGCAGCCAAGGTAGGGGTATCCAAGAGACCCAGTACTTC. This translates into CASSQGRGIQETQYF.

This clonotype was counted at least ten times. The chain uses TRBV7-2 and TRBJ1-1; no firm D call. The CDR3 is made up of 16 amino acids. Germline CDR1 is SGHTA and CDR2 is FQGNSA. The V and J ends lost 2 bases and 0 bases respectively, with 13 bases between them. CDR3 sequence reads: CASSLRSGSLNTEAFF. DNA for the CDR3: TGTGCCAGCAGCTTAAGGAGCGGTTCGCTGAACACTGAAGCTTTCTTT. Based on the CDR3 plus reference TRBV7-2 and TRBJ1-1, the full variable domain is GAGVSQSPSNKVTEKGKDVELRCDPISGHTALYWYRQSLGQGLEFLIYFQGNSAPDKSGLPSDRFSAERTGGSVSTLTIQRTQQEDSAVYLCASSLRSGSLNTEAFFGQGTRLTVV.

The chain links TRBV4-3 to TRBJ1-3; maybe TRBD1 (5 bases). In germline, CDR1 is LGHNA, CDR2 YSLEER. V was shortened by 4 bases and J by 3 bases, with 10 bases between the two germline ends. This CDR3 has 14 residues. The DNA for the CDR3 is TGCGCCAGCAGCCCCGGGACGCTTGGAAACACCATATATTTT. Encoded protein: CASSPGTLGNTIYF.

The V gene is TRBV12-3 or TRBV12-4, the J gene TRBJ2-5; D might be TRBD1 (5 bases). The V end lost 6 bases, the J end lost 3 bases, and 11 bases lay between the germline ends. The length of the CDR3 is 13 residues. The DNA of the CDR3 is TGTGCCAGCAGCTGGACACCAAAAGAGACCCAGTACTTC. This sequence encodes CASSWTPKETQYF.

This clonotype was found a few times. The chain has TRBV27 and TRBJ2-1; either TRBD1 or TRBD2 may supply D (5 bases each). This CDR3 spans 14 amino acids. The V and J ends lost 5 bases and 6 bases respectively, with 14 bases between them. CDR1 is MNHEY, CDR2 SMNVEV, per germline (reference sequence). CDR3 in DNA: TGTGCCAGCAGTGTTTTGATGGGGGTCAATGAGCAGTTCTTC. This sequence encodes CASSVLMGVNEQFF.

The genes are TRBV7-2 and TRBJ2-7; D might be TRBD2 (6 bases). The CDR3 is 18 amino acids. V lost 0 bases and J lost 0, with 18 bases in between. Germline V lookup: CDR1 SGHTA, CDR2 FQGNSA. CDR3 DNA: TGTGCCAGCAGCTTAGCGTCCTCAATGGGGGGAGCCTCCTACGAGCAGTACTTC. Residues: CASSLASSMGGASYEQYF.

This clonotype was seen just once. The rearrangement links TRBV30 to TRBJ1-3, with D unclear. CDR3 length: 12 amino acids. Trimming cost V 4 bases and J 6 bases, with 10 bases left between them. CDR1 is GTSNPN and CDR2 is SVGIG in the germline V gene (reference sequence). CDR3 bases: TGTGCCTGGATTGAGCCCCCAAACACCATATATTTT. Translating it yields CAWIEPPNTIYF.

This clonotype appeared a few times. The J gene is TRBJ2-3, the V gene TRBV7-6; TRBD2 agrees at 7 bases. Per germline, CDR1 SGHVS and CDR2 FNYEAQ. With V trimmed by 5 bases and J by 12 bases, 14 bases remained unmatched. This CDR3 comprises 14 residues. CDR3 nucleotide sequence: TGTGCCAGCAGCCTCACCCAATTCCGGGACTATCAGTATTTT. Translation gives CASSLTQFRDYQYF.

This clonotype has a handful of counts. The chain combines TRBV11-2 with TRBJ1-2; TRBD1 matches at 7 bases. Trimming removed 4 bases from V and 4 bases from J; junction bases left unmatched: 6. The CDR3 consists of 14 residues. Germline lookup yields CDR1 SGHAT and CDR2 FQNNGV. CDR3 nucleotides: TGTGCCAGCAGCTCGCAGGGGGTCGGCTATGGCTACACCTTC. It codes for CASSSQGVGYGYTF.

This clonotype turned up a few times. The chain couples TRBV7-2 to TRBJ1-5; a possible D gene is TRBD1 (5 bases). The CDR3 contains 16 residues. Germline CDR1 and CDR2: SGHTA and FQGNSA. Trimming took 1 base from V and 1 from J, leaving 11 bases between them. The CDR3 DNA reads as TGTGCCAGCAGCTTAGGCTCCGGGACCAGCAATCAGCCCCAGCATTTT. Amino acids: CASSLGSGTSNQPQHF.

Here the CDR3 DNA reads TGTGCCAGCAGTTATACCCGGGACATCACAGATACGCAGTATTTT. This sequence encodes CASSYTRDITDTQYF. The J gene is TRBJ2-3, the V gene TRBV6-2 or TRBV6-3, with a possible D match to TRBD1 (6 bases). CDR1 and CDR2 from the germline V gene are MNHEY and SVGEGT. The CDR3 has 15 amino acids. Trimming shortened V by 3 bases and J by 2 bases, and 12 bases separated the two germline ends.

This rearrangement joins TRBV27 to TRBJ2-6; TRBD1 matches 8 bases. J lost 1 base, V lost 5 bases, and 7 bases had no gene match. Germline V lookup: CDR1 MNHEY, CDR2 SMNVEV (reference sequence). The CDR3 contains 17 residues. The CDR3 sequence is CASSIRQGRSGANVLTF. Here the CDR3 DNA reads TGTGCCAGCAGTATCAGACAGGGGAGGTCTGGGGCCAACGTCCTGACTTTC.

The DNA of the CDR3 is TGCAGTGCTAGAGTGCCGACTAGCGGGGCTACAGATACGCAGTATTTT. Protein product: CSARVPTSGATDTQYF. The rearrangement joins TRBV20-1 to TRBJ2-3, with TRBD2 matching 11 bases. Germline CDR1 is DFQATT and CDR2 is SNEGSKA (reference sequence). The V and J ends lost 1 base and 3 bases, in that order; junction bases with no gene match: 6. The CDR3 length is 16 residues.

This clonotype was observed a handful of times. The chain has TRBV25-1 and TRBJ1-1; D perhaps matches TRBD1 (5 bases). The ends were cut back, 7 bases at V and 2 bases at J, with 11 bases in the middle. The V gene's germline CDR1 is MGHDK and CDR2 SYGVNS. The CDR3 length is 13 residues. CDR3 coding DNA: TGTGCCAGCATCAAAGACAGTAACACTGAAGCTTTCTTT. Residues: CASIKDSNTEAFF. Complete variable domain (other parts from reference TRBV25-1 and TRBJ1-1): EADIYQTPRYLVIGTGKKITLECSQTMGHDKMYWYQQDPGMELHLIHYSYGVNSTEKGDLSSESTVSRIRTEHFPLTLESARPSHTSQYLCASIKDSNTEAFFGQGTRLTVV.

In regard to this clonotype: A read error may be the cause here, since a much bigger clone is one base away. The gene calls are TRBV6-2 or TRBV6-3 and TRBJ1-1, with D uncertain. The ends were cut back, 5 bases at V and 0 bases at J, with 7 bases in the middle. The CDR3 totals 13 residues. Germline CDR1 MNHEY, CDR2 SVGEGT. CDR3 nucleotides: TGTGCCAGCAGTCAGGTCATGAACACTGAAGCTTTCTTT. Translation: CASSQVMNTEAFF.

In this sample, this clonotype turned up many times. The rearrangement joins TRBV7-2 to TRBJ2-7, with 8 bases identical to TRBD2. This CDR3 is built from 16 residues. Germline V CDR1 and CDR2: SGHTA, FQGNSA. The V segment lost 1 base and the J segment 3 bases; nucleotides outside the gene matches: 8. The chain's CDR3 is CASSLGGSGASYEQYV. The CDR3 DNA reads as TGTGCCAGCAGCTTAGGGGGTAGCGGGGCAAGCTACGAGCAGTACGTC.

The V call is TRBV25-1, the J call TRBJ2-2; no reliable D call. Germline CDR1 MGHDK, CDR2 SYGVNS. The CDR3 length is 13 residues. Trimming took off 4 bases at V and 2 bases at J, with 5 bases between the two ends. In DNA, the CDR3 is TGTGCCAGCAGTGGAGAAAACACCGGGGAGCTGTTTTTT. Protein sequence: CASSGENTGELFF.

The V gene is TRBV27, the J gene TRBJ2-2; TRBD1 aligns across 7 bases. The CDR3 has 17 residues. Germline V gene sequence: CDR1 MNHEY, CDR2 SMNVEV (reference sequence). Losses at the gene ends were 6 bases for V and 0 bases for J; bases not matched to a gene: 10. CDR3 in amino acids: CASSRTGVLSNTGELFF. The CDR3 nucleotides are TGTGCCAGCAGCAGGACAGGAGTACTCTCGAACACCGGGGAGCTGTTTTTT.

The chain joins TRBV14 to TRBJ1-2; D ambiguous. Trimming pared 0 bases from V and 8 bases from J, leaving 16 bases between. This CDR3 has 15 residues. Germline values: CDR1 SGHDN, CDR2 FVKESK. CDR3 sequence reads: CASSQDSRTTGGYTF. The CDR3 bases are TGTGCCAGCAGCCAAGATTCTCGGACGACGGGAGGCTACACCTTC.